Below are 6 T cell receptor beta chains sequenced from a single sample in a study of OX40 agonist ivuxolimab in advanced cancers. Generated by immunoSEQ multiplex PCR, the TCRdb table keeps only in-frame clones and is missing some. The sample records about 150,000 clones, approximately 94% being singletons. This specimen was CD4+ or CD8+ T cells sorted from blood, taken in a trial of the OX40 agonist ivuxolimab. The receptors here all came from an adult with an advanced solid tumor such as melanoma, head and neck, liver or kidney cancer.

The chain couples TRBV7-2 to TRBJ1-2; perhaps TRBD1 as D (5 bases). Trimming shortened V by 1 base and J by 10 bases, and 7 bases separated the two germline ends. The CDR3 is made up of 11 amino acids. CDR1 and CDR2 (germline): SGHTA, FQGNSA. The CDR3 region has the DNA TGTGCCAGCAGCTTAGAAGGGGTCTACACCTTC. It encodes CASSLEGVYTF.

CDR3 in amino acids: CASSEEVGGLDYGYTF. The DNA of the CDR3 is TGTGCCAGCAGTGAAGAGGTTGGGGGGTTAGACTATGGCTACACCTTC. The V call is TRBV6-1, the J call TRBJ1-2; D may be TRBD1 (5 bases). CDR1 MNHNS and CDR2 SASEGT come from the germline V gene. The CDR3 runs to 16 residues. Trimming removed 1 base from V and 3 bases from J, with 15 bases in between.

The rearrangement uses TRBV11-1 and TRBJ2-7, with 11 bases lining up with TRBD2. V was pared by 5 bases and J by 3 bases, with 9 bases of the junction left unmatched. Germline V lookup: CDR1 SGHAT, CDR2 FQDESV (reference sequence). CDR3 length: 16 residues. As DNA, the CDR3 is TGTGCCAGCAGCCGATCTGGACTAGCGGGCGGCTACGAGCAGTACTTC. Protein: CASSRSGLAGGYEQYF.

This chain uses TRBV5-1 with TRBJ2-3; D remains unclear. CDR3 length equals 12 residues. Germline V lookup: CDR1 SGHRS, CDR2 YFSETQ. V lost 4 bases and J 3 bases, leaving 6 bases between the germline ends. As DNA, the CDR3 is TGCGCCAGCAGCCCGGGTACAGATACGCAGTATTTT. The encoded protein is CASSPGTDTQYF.

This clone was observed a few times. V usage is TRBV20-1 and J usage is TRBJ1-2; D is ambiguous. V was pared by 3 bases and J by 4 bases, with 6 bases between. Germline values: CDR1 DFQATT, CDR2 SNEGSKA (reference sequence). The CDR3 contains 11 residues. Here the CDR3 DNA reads TGCAGTGCTAGGGCCGGCTATGGCTACACCTTC. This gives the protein CSARAGYGYTF.

The CDR3 DNA reads TGTGCCAGCAAGCGCGGGAGCTCCTACGAGCAGTACTTC. Protein: CASKRGSSYEQYF. The chain joins TRBV7-2 to TRBJ2-7, with TRBD2 identical over 7 bases. Germline V lookup: CDR1 SGHTA, CDR2 FQGNSA. Trimming cost V 7 bases and J 0 bases; bases outside gene matches: 3. This CDR3 is 13 amino acids long. Together with reference TRBV7-2 and TRBJ2-7, the CDR3 gives the full variable domain: GAGVSQSPSNKVTEKGKDVELRCDPISGHTALYWYRQSLGQGLEFLIYFQGNSAPDKSGLPSDRFSAERTGGSVSTLTIQRTQQEDSAVYLCASKRGSSYEQYFGPGTRLTVT.